Reported below is one TCR beta chain. Its antigen is undetermined. The entry originates in a study of shared clonotypes between healthy human individuals. Overall study: Each donor contributed plates that comprised three CD4 naive, three CD4 memory, two CD8 naive and one CD8 memory.

Study results and limitations: In a few donors, around 5% of naive CD4 clonotypes appeared in common.

Replicate PCRs from sorted subsets contained roughly 220 ng DNA, which is around 30,000 T cell genomes. Sequenced by immunoSEQ multiplex PCR; TCRdb stores in-frame clones only, minus some. The table lists approximately 400,000 clones, about 96% of them singletons. Sequenced input: memory CD8+ T cells sorted from blood. As for subset: CD45RO+ cells pooled with CCR7-negative TemRA cells. The receptor was derived from a man aged 25-40 years in good health.

CDR3 bases: TGTGCCAGCAGTACTAGGGACAGGGCGACCTACGAGCAGTACTTC. Translation gives CASSTRDRATYEQYF. This chain uses TRBV28 with TRBJ2-7; 9 nucleotides agree with TRBD1. This CDR3 region has 15 residues. Germline loops: CDR1 MDHEN, CDR2 SYDVKM. Losses at the gene ends were 5 bases for V and 2 bases for J; bases not matched to a gene: 7.